This entry features one TCR beta chain sequence. This clonotype was seen only a few times. What this receptor recognizes is not known. One base away there is no much larger clone; base qualities are not given. This specimen belongs to a study of blood T cells in healthy people across ages (dated by TCRdb to the mid-2010s). With regard to the full study: In model experiments, template switching captured roughly one uniquely barcoded TCR beta cDNA molecule for every two T cells. Donors were grouped into four age groups: young (average approximately 15 years), middle-aged (39), aged (around 60) and long-lived (just over 80). To track age-related changes in TCR beta repertoire diversity, the study relied on deep sequencing normalized with unique cDNA molecular identifiers. To avoid experimental bias, donors of different ages were randomly spread across the sequencing lanes. For two donors (one aged 18 to 29 and one aged 80 or older), the study analyzed two additional independent replicas of 1 million unique cDNA reads from the same blood draw. Here is what the overall study found, with its caveats: The percentage of naive T cells measured by flow cytometry correlated strongly with observed TCR beta diversity. As age increased, observed TCR beta diversity per million T cells dropped in a roughly linear way, and a significant reduction was already evident by age about 40. Total diversity estimates from one million sequenced T cells were considered lower bounds and underestimates. The CMV infection status of donors was not known, potentially confounding age-related changes in expanded clonotypes. The long-lived group showed more naive CD4+ T cells, fewer expanded clones and increased TCR diversity than the aged group, suggesting age selection. Bulk unsorted PBMC profiling prevented conclusive comparison of naive and antigen-experienced compartments.

Library generation was performed with 5' RACE. Sequencing used an Illumina HiSeq 2500. A second PCR of roughly 7 to 11 cycles was performed with a sample-barcoded 5' primer and a J-beta primer mix. A template-switch 5' adaptor carrying 12 random nucleotides introduced a unique molecular identifier onto each TCR beta cDNA molecule. Each sample yielded at least 3 million CDR3-containing paired-end reads. First-strand cDNA synthesis was performed from all RNA using the Mint cDNA synthesis kit, with priming by a TRBC-specific oligonucleotide. Following uracil-DNA glycosylase treatment, all cDNA underwent a first 18-cycle PCR with the universal primers M1SS and BC2_uni_R. Per the original workflow: For normalization, 1 million high-quality reads were randomly selected from each sample, with every read carrying a distinct molecular identifier. Reads sharing molecular identifiers were discarded rather than binned into consensus sequences. MiTCR, set to a Q25 quality threshold and the strictest error-elimination algorithm, was used for CDR3 identification, clonotype clustering and error correction. A nonparametric unseen species model with Euler transformation was used to estimate a lower bound on total TCR beta diversity. TCRdb reanalyzed the raw reads on its own, using fastp at Q25 for trimming and MiXCR for clone calling, and kept in-frame beta chains. Each entry is one CDR3 protein sequence, shown with its most common DNA and genes. The authors' filters were not applied to this entry. This sample has about 1,500,000 distinct CDR3 sequences in its table, and 28% of those were observed once. The ten largest account for more than 6% of the sample.

The roughly 39 donors, aged about 6 to 95 years, were systemically healthy Caucasian individuals from Russia. Each donor gave about 11 milliliters of peripheral blood, drawn into EDTA-treated Vacutainer tubes. Ficoll-Paque density-gradient centrifugation was used to isolate PBMCs, with at least 6.5 million obtained per sample. Total RNA was extracted from PBMCs with Trizol reagent, with at least 5.5 micrograms obtained per sample. The percentages of naive CD45RAhigh/CD27high T cells were determined by flow cytometry on a PBMC aliquot from every donor. This TCR was sampled from a woman in her twenties or thirties in good health. Sequencing was performed on blood.

This receptor carries the CDR3 CASSFGARTPHEQYF. The DNA sequence is as follows: TGTGCCAGCAGTTTTGGAGCACGGACCCCACACGAGCAGTACTTC. This chain is built from TRBV7-3 and TRBJ2-5; the D gene is unclear. The J call may not be correct, given that the DNA end is closer to TRBJ2-7. The germline V gene gives CDR1 as SGHTA and CDR2 as FQGTGA. Reading from cysteine to phenylalanine, the CDR3 counts 15 amino acids. The entry retains the CDR3 DNA only, 45 bases that are in frame from base 1.